The rows below give T cell receptor beta chains drawn from one sample of a study of blood T cell repertoires in COVID-19. The repertoire was sequenced with immunoSEQ multiplex PCR; TCRdb's copy has only in-frame clones and lacks some. This sample has tens of thousands of clones, with nearly 90% found just once. The sample was peripheral blood. The receptors were sampled from a man in his 60s with acute or convalescent COVID-19. Each CDR3 is given with its conserved first and last residue. The order of the fields is clone size, V gene, D gene, CDR3 protein. D genes are given only for firm matches. Clone sizes are given selectively: once, few, many, or a class where the clone is expanded.

once,TRBV18,.,CASSPWASDSNQPQHF
.,TRBV5-1,.,CASSLEPFYGYTF
.,TRBV19,.,CASSGLQNQPQHF
few,TRBV9,TRBD1,CASSVATGWPNTGELFF
.,TRBV27,.,CASIRRASDTEAFF
.,TRBV29-1,.,CSVESRQGNGGYTF
.,TRBV7-2,.,CASSLGAVGSQPQHF
.,TRBV27,TRBD2,CASRLFMGGYNEQFF
.,TRBV7-2,TRBD1,CASSGTGGTDTQYF
.,TRBV6-5,TRBD1,CASSWDRAVLYGYTF
.,TRBV6-5,.,CASSYGQGLNYGYTF
.,TRBV3-1/TRBV3-2,.,CASSQGQDSNQPQHF
.,TRBV14,.,CASSRSTGLNTGELFF
few,TRBV29-1,TRBD1,CSVEDRQGSTEAFF
.,TRBV3-1/TRBV3-2,.,CASSQERTLLHF
.,TRBV14,TRBD1,CASSRDRETDEQYF
.,TRBV27,TRBD1,CASSLSPRGTGANEQFF
.,TRBV7-2,.,CASSPDWGRAEQYF
.,TRBV7-9,.,CASSRTEINEKLFF
.,TRBV27,TRBD1,CASALTGNRNSPLHF
.,TRBV5-1,TRBD2,CASSLAGTSGGPSYNEQFF
.,TRBV18,TRBD2,CASSPQVAGATDTQYF
.,TRBV11-1,TRBD1,CASRLGQFNTEAFF
.,TRBV15,.,CATSRGRTVIGGTEAFF
.,TRBV6-5,.,CASSYTRGQGPLGYTF
.,TRBV30,.,CAWSDIPPSNQPQHF
.,TRBV30,TRBD2,CAWSLHGLAEFANTGELFF
.,TRBV6-5,TRBD1,CASSVERQGAGYTF
.,TRBV6-6,TRBD2,CASSYSGSGGQETQYF
.,TRBV19,.,CASSYQLRGTDTQYF
.,TRBV7-7,.,CASSFGVADTDTQYF
.,TRBV19,.,CASKLTGYGYTF
.,TRBV5-1,.,CASSLDSQNIQYF
.,TRBV24-1,.,CATSDLRSANYGYTF
few,TRBV6-5,.,CASSREYTNEKLFF
.,TRBV6-5,.,CASSLEKNTEAFF
few,TRBV18,TRBD1,CASSPGIGAQGADEKLFF
.,TRBV5-1,TRBD1,CASSLGGQGYGYTF
.,TRBV30,.,CACSLGAGREKLFF
.,TRBV5-1,.,CASSPQGWVNTEAFF
.,TRBV3-1/TRBV3-2,.,CASSRRESNTEAFF
once,TRBV5-1,.,CASSSTAPGDYEQYF
.,TRBV13,.,CASSLGSGPNYEQYF
.,TRBV5-1,.,CASSLGLSGANVLTF
.,TRBV5-1,TRBD2,CASSPSSGGAWETQYF
.,TRBV29-1,TRBD1,CSVEPFRTGEAFF
.,TRBV3-1/TRBV3-2,TRBD1,CASSQRQGAEAFF
.,TRBV5-1,.,CASSLEGPGGTGELFF
.,TRBV19,TRBD1,CASWTGARAFF
.,TRBV7-3,TRBD2,CASSLRGGRTDTQYF
.,TRBV10-3,.,CAIRLPGQNWAFF
.,TRBV10-1,.,CASSESSGPHTDTQYF
once,TRBV2,TRBD1,CASSEQGQGREKLFF
.,TRBV2,.,CANRGQTGGYTF
few,TRBV19,TRBD2,CASSLSIAGGSITDTQYF